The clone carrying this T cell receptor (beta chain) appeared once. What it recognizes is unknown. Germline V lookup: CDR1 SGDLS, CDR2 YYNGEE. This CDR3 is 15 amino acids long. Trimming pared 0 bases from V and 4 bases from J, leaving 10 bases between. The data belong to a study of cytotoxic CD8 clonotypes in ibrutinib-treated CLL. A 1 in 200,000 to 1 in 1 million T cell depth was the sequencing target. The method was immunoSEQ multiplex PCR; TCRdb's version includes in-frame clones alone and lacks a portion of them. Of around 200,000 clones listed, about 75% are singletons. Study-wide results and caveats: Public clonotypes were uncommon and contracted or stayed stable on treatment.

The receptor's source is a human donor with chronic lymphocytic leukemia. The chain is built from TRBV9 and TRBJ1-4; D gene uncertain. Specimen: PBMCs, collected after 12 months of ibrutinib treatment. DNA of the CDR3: TGTGCCAGCAGCGTAGACGGGGTCCTTAATGAAAAACTGTTTTTT. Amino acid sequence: CASSVDGVLNEKLFF.